The text below deals with one TCR beta chain. This table comes from immunoSEQ multiplex PCR, and its TCRdb copy is limited to in-frame clones, with some not included. The table includes about 300,000 clones, around 85% detected once. Germline assignment: CDR1 MNHEY and CDR2 SVGAGI. CDR3 length: 15 residues. Trimming took 0 bases from V and 6 from J; bases not matched to a gene: 7. This sample is drawn from a study of blood T cell repertoires in COVID-19. V is TRBV6-5 and J is TRBJ1-1, with TRBD1 identical over 7 bases. The sequence was obtained from a woman in her forties or fifties who had recovered from COVID-19. Sequenced: PBMCs or T cells enriched from blood (not recorded which). The CDR3 loop is CASSYSHRGNSEAFF. Written as DNA, the CDR3 is TGTGCCAGCAGTTACTCGCACAGGGGAAACTCTGAAGCTTTCTTT.